The T cell receptor (beta chain) described here comes from a study of shared clonotypes between healthy human individuals (dated by TCRdb to 2019 to 2021). Looking at the study overall: The cohort comprised a couple of women and a few men aged 18 to 49 years. To estimate repertoire size and how much clonotype sharing occurs between individuals, the study deeply sequenced the blood TCR repertoires of five healthy adults. Between about 0.9 and 10 billion PBMCs per donor were obtained by leukapheresis. To increase sequencing depth and limit assay-specific biases, TCR repertoire library preparation and sequencing were carried out by different laboratories using diverse techniques. For each donor, CD4 naive and CD4 memory were each given three plates, CD8 naive was given two plates, and CD8 memory was given one plate. Study-wide conclusions, independent of this receptor: Across a few donors, approximately 4.6% of naive CD4, approximately 3.5% of naive CD8, about 2.3% of memory CD4, and under 0.45% of memory CD8 clonotypes were shared. Estimated clonotype richness was generally larger for naive than for memory subsets. Because the study included only a small number of donors, the genetic and exposure-history diversity represented was limited. Sampling was restricted to blood, and TCR repertoires in tissue are likely to differ from TCR repertoires in blood. Pairwise subsampling led to the expectation that sequencing depth would affect the degree of clonotype sharing among donors. Incomplete sequencing was indicated by rarefaction of sorted-subset datasets, despite the large sequencing depth. Compared with non-shared clonotypes, clonotypes shared by all four sorted-subset donors had higher generation probabilities.

With respect to this clone: Its antigen is not yet known. Per-nucleotide qualities are absent, and no much larger clonotype sits a single base away.

CD8 naive samples consisted of CD45RO-negative cells that were positively selected for CCR7, yielding a CD45RA+CCR7+ population without TemRA cells. The donors were healthy, HIV-negative adults who had no recently reported acute infections or vaccinations. Every donor was a Caucasian adult living in Nashville, Tennessee, USA. Blood was obtained by leukapheresis, after which PBMCs were separated by Ficoll-Histopaque density gradient centrifugation and cryopreserved in liquid nitrogen vapor phase. Purity and quantity of every magnetically sorted T cell population were checked by analytical flow cytometry. Genomic DNA was isolated from each sorted fraction and quantified by UV absorbance on a Nanodrop 2000c. TCR CDR3 regions were amplified from genomic DNA by multiplex PCR using the deep immunoSEQ assay. Extracted genomic DNA from each cell subset was distributed evenly across all wells of several immunoSEQ 96-well plates, and each plate was treated as a replicate. Each replicate PCR for sorted subsets received about 210 ng genomic DNA, equal to roughly 30,000 T cell genomes. Purified libraries were measured with a Qubit 3.0 fluorometer, size-checked on a Bioanalyzer 2100, and measured again with the KAPA Library Quantification kit. Each immunoSEQ 96-well plate was sequenced on its own single-read 150-cycle Illumina NextSeq 550 flow cell. For the original study's pipeline: Because the immunoSEQ output included only junctional sequences and no quality scores, the filtering could not be the same as the filtering used for full-length reads. To assign V/J genes and CDR3, sequences were annotated against IMGT germline references using PyIR, a Python wrapper for IgBLAST v1.9. Any read was removed if the V/J assignment was weak (E-value above 1e-6), the CDR3 was missing, or the read contained stop codons, out-of-frame junctions, or ambiguous translated residues. V3J clonotypes were defined as sequences sharing an identical inferred V gene, J gene, and CDR3 amino acid sequence. To compute the percentage overlap between repertoires, the number of shared unique clonotypes was divided by the size of the smaller repertoire. RTK rarefaction, the Chao1 estimator, and Recon v2.1 estimates of unobserved clonotypes were used to assess repertoire richness. For all TCRbeta clonotypes obtained by the gDNA method from a few donors, generation probabilities were computed with OLGA. TCRdb limited this immuneACCESS table to in-frame rearrangements with V and J called. A share of clones is missing; checked studies link under half to unresolved V genes, and the rest is unexplained. The DNA gave D and trimming, while V, J and clone size come from that table. The sample table contains about 2.1 million clones; only one count was recorded for 80% to 95% of them. The ten most abundant clones make up 1.5% to 2% of the sample.

V has 4 bases trimmed and J has 0 bases trimmed; junction bases matching no gene number 21. The germline V gene encodes CDR1 SGHTA and CDR2 FQGTGA. There are 21 amino acids in the CDR3, from cysteine to phenylalanine inclusive. Of the read, only the CDR3 DNA is kept; its 63 bases are in frame from base 1. This TCR derives from a man aged 18 to 29 in good health. Some clones in this sample may be carry-over from other donors' samples. The sample consisted of naive CD8+ T cells from PBMCs. The sample's cell subset or site, from its label and the paper: CD45RA+CCR7+. Rearrangement joined TRBV7-3 to TRBJ2-1, with 7 bases aligning to TRBD2. CDR3 loop: CASSSTTGTTMLESSYNEQFF. The nucleotide sequence reads as follows: TGTGCCAGCAGCTCAACGACCGGGACTACGATGTTAGAAAGCTCCTACAATGAGCAGTTCTTC.